This is a list of T cell receptor beta chains from one sample in a study of blood T cell repertoires in COVID-19. The repertoire was sequenced with immunoSEQ multiplex PCR; TCRdb's copy has only in-frame clones and lacks some. The sample carries about 68,000 clones, over 60% recorded once. The specimen sequenced was peripheral blood. The receptors derive from a human donor in a cohort sampled during active COVID-19. CDR3s include the opening cysteine and the closing phenylalanine or tryptophan. The D gene is left open where the match is weak. The size of a clone is reported for some rows only, either as once, few or many, or as a class for expanded clones.

V: TRBV2
size: -
D: -
J: TRBJ2-4
CDR3: CASSDDMGKNIQYF
DNA: TGTGCCAGCAGTGACGACATGGGCAAAAACATTCAGTACTTC

V: TRBV7-2
size: once
D: TRBD2
J: TRBJ2-5
CDR3: CASSFGREWQETQYF
DNA: TGTGCCAGCAGCTTTGGGCGGGAGTGGCAAGAGACCCAGTACTTC

V: TRBV3-1/TRBV3-2
size: -
D: TRBD1
J: TRBJ2-1
CDR3: CASSPRDREGHEQFF
DNA: TGTGCCAGCAGCCCCCGGGACAGGGAGGGCCATGAGCAGTTCTTC

V: TRBV30
size: -
D: -
J: TRBJ2-5
CDR3: CAWRAPPGTQYF
DNA: TGTGCCTGGAGGGCACCTCCGGGGACCCAGTACTTC

V: TRBV27
size: -
D: -
J: TRBJ2-7
CDR3: CASSLGSGPNYEQYF
DNA: TGTGCCAGCAGTTTAGGGTCAGGCCCAAACTACGAGCAGTACTTC

V: TRBV5-4
size: once
D: TRBD2
J: TRBJ2-2
CDR3: CASSTGLAGGSTGELFF
DNA: TGTGCCAGCAGCACCGGACTAGCGGGAGGTTCGACCGGGGAGCTGTTTTTT

V: TRBV7-2
size: -
D: -
J: TRBJ2-3
CDR3: CASSVMGQLTDTQYF
DNA: TGTGCCAGCAGCGTTATGGGCCAGCTCACAGATACGCAGTATTTT

V: TRBV18
size: -
D: TRBD2
J: TRBJ2-7
CDR3: CASSPPSQGGSYEQYF
DNA: TGTGCCAGCTCACCACCGAGCCAGGGAGGGTCCTACGAGCAGTACTTC

V: TRBV18
size: -
D: TRBD2
J: TRBJ2-7
CDR3: CASSPGGGSYEQYF
DNA: TGTGCCAGCTCCCCCGGCGGGGGCTCCTACGAGCAGTACTTC

V: TRBV11-3
size: -
D: -
J: TRBJ2-3
CDR3: CASSEVGDTQYF
DNA: TGTGCCAGCTCCGAGGTGGGAGATACGCAGTATTTT

V: TRBV5-1
size: -
D: TRBD2
J: TRBJ2-2
CDR3: CASSLTGGPKTGELFF
DNA: TGCGCCAGCAGCTTAACGGGAGGGCCAAAAACCGGGGAGCTGTTTTTT

V: TRBV7-2
size: -
D: TRBD2
J: TRBJ2-3
CDR3: CASSLASGGDTDTQYF
DNA: TGTGCCAGCAGCTTAGCTAGCGGGGGGGACACAGATACGCAGTATTTT

V: TRBV7-2
size: few
D: TRBD2
J: TRBJ2-3
CDR3: CASSPNIPGLAGSFTQYF
DNA: TGTGCCAGCAGCCCAAACATACCGGGACTAGCGGGGTCTTTTACGCAGTATTTT

V: TRBV28
size: -
D: TRBD2
J: TRBJ2-3
CDR3: CASSLGAGVTDTQYF
DNA: TGTGCCAGCAGCCTGGGAGCGGGAGTCACAGATACGCAGTATTTT

V: TRBV7-2
size: -
D: TRBD1
J: TRBJ1-1
CDR3: CASSATGTNTEAFF
DNA: TGTGCCAGCAGCGCGACAGGGACCAACACTGAAGCTTTCTTT

V: TRBV6-6
size: -
D: -
J: TRBJ2-7
CDR3: CASMTQTYEQYF
DNA: TGTGCCAGCATGACACAGACCTACGAGCAGTACTTC

V: TRBV5-6
size: -
D: -
J: TRBJ2-3
CDR3: CASSLALAGSTDTQYF
DNA: TGTGCCAGCAGCTTGGCCCTAGCTGGGAGCACAGATACGCAGTATTTT

V: TRBV10-1
size: -
D: -
J: TRBJ2-3
CDR3: CASSDEGSTDTQYF
DNA: TGCGCCAGCAGTGACGAGGGTAGCACAGATACGCAGTATTTT

V: TRBV10-2
size: few
D: -
J: TRBJ2-3
CDR3: CASQGGVADTQYF
DNA: TGCGCCAGCCAAGGGGGAGTTGCAGATACGCAGTATTTT

V: TRBV5-6
size: -
D: -
J: TRBJ2-7
CDR3: CASSLWGVRYEQYF
DNA: TGTGCCAGCAGCTTGTGGGGGGTGAGGTACGAGCAGTACTTC

V: TRBV5-4
size: once
D: TRBD2
J: TRBJ2-1
CDR3: CASSPRLAGGPHAYNEQFF
DNA: TGTGCCAGCAGCCCCAGACTAGCGGGAGGACCCCACGCCTACAATGAGCAGTTCTTC

V: TRBV4-1
size: -
D: TRBD2
J: TRBJ2-7
CDR3: CASSQELAGATDEQYF
DNA: TGCGCCAGCAGCCAGGAACTAGCGGGAGCTACCGACGAGCAGTACTTC

V: TRBV7-2
size: -
D: -
J: TRBJ1-2
CDR3: CASSAAGVLSYGYTF
DNA: TGTGCCAGCAGCGCCGCCGGGGTGCTTAGCTATGGCTACACCTTC

V: TRBV4-2
size: -
D: -
J: TRBJ1-5
CDR3: CASSQEGGTKPQHF
DNA: TGTGCCAGCAGCCAAGAGGGAGGGACTAAGCCCCAGCATTTT

V: TRBV13
size: -
D: TRBD1
J: TRBJ1-6
CDR3: CASSAGQGGPLHF
DNA: TGTGCCAGCAGCGCCGGACAGGGTGGTCCCCTCCACTTT

V: TRBV7-9
size: -
D: -
J: TRBJ1-1
CDR3: CASSRGLLNTEAFF
DNA: TGTGCCAGCAGCCGAGGACTCCTGAACACTGAAGCTTTCTTT

V: TRBV6-5
size: -
D: TRBD1
J: TRBJ1-6
CDR3: CASSLGQLNNSPLHF
DNA: TGTGCCAGCAGCCTGGGACAGCTAAATAATTCACCCCTCCACTTT

V: TRBV5-1
size: -
D: -
J: TRBJ1-2
CDR3: CASSGQSSNYGYTF
DNA: TGCGCCAGCAGTGGACAAAGCTCTAACTATGGCTACACCTTC

V: TRBV18
size: -
D: TRBD1
J: TRBJ2-7
CDR3: CASSLTGSSYEQYF
DNA: TGTGCCAGCTCCCTGACAGGGAGTAGCTACGAGCAGTACTTC

V: TRBV3-1/TRBV3-2
size: -
D: TRBD1
J: TRBJ1-6
CDR3: CASSQDRTGSIGSPLHF
DNA: TGTGCCAGCAGCCAAGATCGGACAGGGAGCATAGGTTCACCCCTCCACTTT

V: TRBV27
size: -
D: TRBD1
J: TRBJ1-1
CDR3: CASSLRTGEAFF
DNA: TGTGCCAGCAGTTTGCGGACAGGCGAAGCTTTCTTT

V: TRBV19
size: -
D: -
J: TRBJ1-1
CDR3: CASSMTQGLLLNTEAFF
DNA: TGTGCCAGTAGTATGACACAGGGCCTGCTATTGAACACTGAAGCTTTCTTT

V: TRBV19
size: -
D: -
J: TRBJ2-3
CDR3: CASSVDRTDTQYF
DNA: TGTGCCAGTAGTGTGGACAGAACAGATACGCAGTATTTT

V: TRBV7-2
size: once
D: -
J: TRBJ1-5
CDR3: CASSLAAGNSNQPQHF
DNA: TGTGCCAGCAGCTTAGCGGCGGGGAATAGCAATCAGCCCCAGCATTTT

V: TRBV6-2/TRBV6-3
size: -
D: -
J: TRBJ2-7
CDR3: CASSYTGSGYEQYF
DNA: TGTGCCAGCAGTTACACCGGTAGCGGCTACGAGCAGTACTTC

V: TRBV18
size: -
D: -
J: TRBJ2-4
CDR3: CASSPVEGLAKNIQYF
DNA: TGTGCCAGCTCACCGGTAGAGGGTTTGGCCAAAAACATTCAGTACTTC

V: TRBV11-2
size: -
D: TRBD2
J: TRBJ2-7
CDR3: CASSLAGGDYEQYF
DNA: TGTGCCAGCAGCTTAGCGGGAGGAGACTACGAGCAGTACTTC

V: TRBV4-2
size: -
D: -
J: TRBJ1-4
CDR3: CASSQDSWALNEKLFF
DNA: TGTGCCAGCAGCCAGGATTCGTGGGCATTAAATGAAAAACTGTTTTTT

V: TRBV10-1
size: -
D: TRBD1
J: TRBJ1-1
CDR3: CASSSTGDPKTEAFF
DNA: TGCGCCAGCAGTTCTACAGGGGATCCGAAAACTGAAGCTTTCTTT

V: TRBV7-2
size: -
D: -
J: TRBJ1-6
CDR3: CASSPGGGGSSYNSPLHF
DNA: TGTGCCAGCAGTCCCGGGGGGGGAGGGAGCTCCTATAATTCACCCCTCCACTTT

V: TRBV5-4
size: -
D: -
J: TRBJ1-5
CDR3: CASSIQGQPQHF
DNA: TGTGCCAGCAGTATACAGGGTCAGCCCCAGCATTTT

V: TRBV23-1
size: -
D: -
J: TRBJ2-1
CDR3: CASSLEGDRFWSHTSYNEQFF
DNA: TGCGCCAGCAGTCTTGAGGGTGACAGGTTTTGGTCCCACACCTCCTACAATGAGCAGTTCTTC

V: TRBV6-5
size: -
D: TRBD2
J: TRBJ2-5
CDR3: CASSYGRGRETQYF
DNA: TGTGCCAGCAGTTACGGGAGGGGTCGGGAGACCCAGTACTTC

V: TRBV4-2
size: -
D: -
J: TRBJ1-4
CDR3: CASSHDPQATNEKLFF
DNA: TGTGCCAGCAGCCATGACCCACAGGCAACTAATGAAAAACTGTTTTTT

V: TRBV6-6
size: -
D: -
J: TRBJ1-6
CDR3: CASSYRQGSNSPLHF
DNA: TGTGCCAGCAGTTACCGCCAGGGGAGTAATTCACCCCTCCACTTT

V: TRBV4-1
size: -
D: -
J: TRBJ1-4
CDR3: CASSLTSGGSEKLFF
DNA: TGCGCCAGCAGCCTGACCTCGGGGGGAAGTGAAAAACTGTTTTTT

V: TRBV7-2
size: few
D: TRBD1
J: TRBJ1-5
CDR3: CASSQDRSNQPQHF
DNA: TGTGCCAGCAGCCAGGACAGGTCAAATCAGCCCCAGCATTTT

V: TRBV7-6
size: -
D: -
J: TRBJ2-2
CDR3: CASSLTMSGTGELFF
DNA: TGTGCCAGCAGCTTAACGATGAGCGGGACCGGGGAGCTGTTTTTT

V: TRBV5-4
size: few
D: -
J: TRBJ2-1
CDR3: CASSLGGGASINEQFF
DNA: TGTGCCAGCAGCTTGGGTGGAGGGGCGAGTATCAATGAGCAGTTCTTC

V: TRBV29-1
size: -
D: TRBD2
J: TRBJ2-1
CDR3: CSVDVQRGNNEQFF
DNA: TGCAGCGTTGACGTGCAGCGGGGTAACAATGAGCAGTTCTTC

V: TRBV5-8
size: -
D: TRBD2
J: TRBJ2-5
CDR3: CASSPGLAGYQETQYF
DNA: TGTGCCAGCAGCCCAGGACTAGCGGGGTACCAAGAGACCCAGTACTTC